The 20 T cell receptor beta chains listed next were all sequenced from one sample in a study of cytomegalovirus exposure and HLA in healthy donors. PCR used 60 Vbeta primers and 13 Jbeta primers. Sequenced by immunoSEQ multiplex PCR; TCRdb stores in-frame clones only, minus some. The profile shows over 110,000 clones, roughly 80% of them singletons. Sequencing was carried out using PBMCs. These receptors originate from a female donor in good health and CMV-seronegative.

The chain couples TRBV7-9 to TRBJ2-5, with D possibly being TRBD2 (6 bases). The germline gives CDR1 SEHNR, CDR2 FQNEAQ (reference sequence). V was clipped by 4 bases and J by 4 bases, with 19 bases between them. This CDR3 comprises 16 residues. The CDR3 DNA reads TGTGCCAGCAGCTGGAACCGGGACCTGGAGGGAGAGACCCAGTACTTC. Amino acid sequence: CASSWNRDLEGETQYF.

V usage is TRBV6-1 and J usage is TRBJ1-3; 7 positions match TRBD1. From germline, CDR1 is MNHNS and CDR2 SASEGT. The V segment lost 2 bases and the J segment 2 bases; nucleotides outside the gene matches: 3. This CDR3 comprises 15 residues. The CDR3 protein is CASSEQGVAGNTIYF. The CDR3 coding sequence is TGTGCCAGCAGTGAACAGGGGGTGGCTGGAAACACCATATATTTT.

V usage is TRBV6-1 and J usage is TRBJ1-3; possible D gene TRBD1, 5 bases. Trimming removed 2 bases at V and 0 bases at J, with 5 bases between. CDR1 is MNHNS and CDR2 is SASEGT in the germline V gene. The CDR3 has 14 residues. CDR3 bases: TGTGCCAGCAGTGAAAGGGGCTCTGGAAACACCATATATTTT. Its translation: CASSERGSGNTIYF.

V is TRBV19 and J is TRBJ1-1, with D possibly TRBD1 on 6 matching bases. This CDR3 contains 13 residues. The germline gives CDR1 LNHDA, CDR2 SQIVND (reference sequence). V lost 5 bases, J lost 5 bases, and 12 bases lay in between. The CDR3 DNA sequence: TGTGCCAGTAGTGGCACAGGGACGACTGAAGCTTTCTTT. It is translated as CASSGTGTTEAFF. Full variable domain (rest looked up from reference TRBV19 and TRBJ1-1): DGGITQSPKYLFRKEGQNVTLSCEQNLNHDAMYWYRQDPGQGLRLIYYSQIVNDFQKGDIAEGYSVSREKKESFPLTVTSAQKNPTAFYLCASSGTGTTEAFFGQGTRLTVV.

The rearrangement links TRBV5-1 to TRBJ2-1; 7 bases match TRBD2. Germline V gives CDR1 SGHRS, CDR2 YFSETQ. V shed 0 bases, J shed 4 bases, and the junction held 7 bases outside the gene matches. The CDR3 is 16 residues long. For the CDR3, the DNA is TGCGCCAGCAGCTTGGGGTCCGGGACTACTTACAATGAGCAGTTCTTC. Its translation is CASSLGSGTTYNEQFF.

The gene calls are TRBV4-3 and TRBJ2-3, with TRBD2 as a possible D gene (5 bases). Between the trimmed V and J ends, which lost 5 bases and 2 bases, there was a span of 17 bases. The CDR3 covers 16 residues. Germline V gives CDR1 LGHNA, CDR2 YSLEER. CDR3 sequence: CASSSETTTFTDTQYF. The CDR3 nucleotides read TGCGCCAGCAGCTCCGAGACTACTACCTTCACAGATACGCAGTATTTT.

This chain uses TRBV30 with TRBJ1-1; the D is unclear. V was cut by 3 bases and J by 5 bases, with 16 bases left in between. CDR1 GTSNPN and CDR2 SVGIG come from the germline V gene (reference sequence). CDR3 length equals 14 residues. The CDR3 DNA is TGTGCCTGGAGCCCGGGAGCTCTGGGGACTGAAGCTTTCTTT. This translates into CAWSPGALGTEAFF.

The chain is built from TRBV4-1 and TRBJ2-3, with 8 bases that match TRBD2. Germline trimming cut 3 bases from V and 2 bases from J; bases unmatched to any gene: 4. The CDR3 runs to 15 residues. From germline, CDR1 is MGHRA and CDR2 YSYEKL. In DNA, the CDR3 is TGCGCCAGCAGCCAGGTTAGCGGGAACACAGATACGCAGTATTTT. Amino acids: CASSQVSGNTDTQYF.

The chain uses TRBV11-2 and TRBJ1-6; no firm D call. Trimming took 1 base from V and 10 from J, leaving 14 bases between them. The CDR3 spans 15 residues. The germline V gene encodes CDR1 SGHAT and CDR2 FQNNGV. CDR3 coding DNA: TGTGCCAGCAGCTTAGCCTTCAGACGGGGATCACCCCTCCACTTT. The encoded protein is CASSLAFRRGSPLHF.

The chain joins TRBV6-5 to TRBJ2-7; 7 bases agree with TRBD1. Germline V gene lookup returns CDR1 MNHEY and CDR2 SVGAGI. With 10 bases clipped from V and 2 bases from J, the junction kept 14 bases outside the gene matches. The CDR3 totals 15 residues. In DNA, the CDR3 is TGTGCCACAAAACAAACCGGGACAGCTGCCTACGAGCAGTACTTC. It yields the protein CATKQTGTAAYEQYF.

This chain uses TRBV30 with TRBJ1-6; TRBD1 aligns across 7 bases. Looked up from germline, CDR1 is GTSNPN and CDR2 is SVGIG (reference sequence). The CDR3 is 13 amino acids. With V trimmed by 8 bases and J by 5 bases, 6 bases remained unmatched. CDR3 sequence reads: CARNRGNNSPLHF. Written as DNA, the CDR3 is TGTGCCCGAAACAGGGGAAATAATTCACCCCTCCACTTT.

This rearrangement joins TRBV5-4 to TRBJ1-6; unclear D gene. The germline V gene encodes CDR1 SGHNT and CDR2 YYREEE (reference sequence). Trimming removed 0 bases from V and 9 bases from J, with 13 bases in between. This CDR3 is 15 amino acids long. This chain's CDR3 is CASSLAITGSSPLHF. The CDR3 DNA reads TGTGCCAGCAGCTTGGCCATTACGGGGAGTTCACCCCTCCACTTT.

The rearrangement uses TRBV7-2 and TRBJ1-2; a possible D gene is TRBD1 (5 bases). CDR1 and CDR2 (germline): SGHTA, FQGNSA. The length of the CDR3 is 16 residues. Trimming shortened V by 5 bases and J by 0 bases, and 16 bases separated the two germline ends. CDR3 DNA sequence: TGTGCCAGCAGCCTGAGAGGGGAGGCCACTAACTATGGCTACACCTTC. The encoded protein is CASSLRGEATNYGYTF.

The rearrangement links TRBV7-9 to TRBJ2-3, with a weak D call TRBD2 (6 bases). There are 13 residues in the CDR3. CDR1 is SEHNR, CDR2 FQNEAQ, per germline (reference sequence). V was clipped by 11 bases and J by 3 bases, with 15 bases between them. This CDR3 reads CAWPGGRTDTQYF. The CDR3 DNA reads TGTGCCTGGCCTGGTGGGAGGACAGATACGCAGTATTTT.

This clone appeared a few times. The rearrangement uses TRBV5-6 and TRBJ1-6, with 7 bases that match TRBD1. The CDR3 is 16 amino acids. V was pared by 4 bases and J by 13 bases, with 17 bases of the junction left unmatched. Germline V gene lookup returns CDR1 SGHDT and CDR2 YYEEEE. The CDR3 DNA sequence: TGTGCCAGCAGCCCAGGGTGGGGGACAGCGGCTCGTCCCCTCCACTTT. Residues: CASSPGWGTAARPLHF.

The CDR3 sequence: CASSMGLAREQYF. CDR3 bases: TGTGCCAGCAGCATGGGACTAGCGCGGGAGCAGTACTTC. V gene TRBV21-1 combines with J gene TRBJ2-7; the table's D call, TRBD2, was not checked against the DNA. TRBV21-1 is deemed a pseudogene. This CDR3 has 13 residues.

V and J are TRBV30 and TRBJ1-4; D is ambiguous. Germline values: CDR1 GTSNPN, CDR2 SVGIG (reference sequence). The CDR3 has 16 residues. The V end was cut by 4 bases, the J end by 3 bases, with 18 bases between. In DNA form, the CDR3 reads TGTGCCTGGAAACCGATGTTGAGGGTATCTAATGAAAAACTGTTTTTT. Its protein product is CAWKPMLRVSNEKLFF.

The J gene is TRBJ2-4, the V gene TRBV9; D possibly corresponds to TRBD1 (6 bases). The CDR3 has 15 amino acids. V lost 4 bases, J lost 0 bases, and 11 bases lay in between. In germline, CDR1 is SGDLS, CDR2 YYNGEE. The CDR3 protein is CASSTGHPAKNIQYF. The DNA for the CDR3 is TGTGCCAGCAGCACGGGACACCCAGCCAAAAACATTCAGTACTTC.

To note about this clone: The same CDR3 can be traced to other DNA sequences in this sample. Written as DNA, the CDR3 is TGTGCCAGCAGCTTTGACAGCTCAAATCAGCCCCAGCATTTT. This gives the protein CASSFDSSNQPQHF. The gene calls are TRBV7-2 and TRBJ1-5, with D possibly matching TRBD1 (5 bases). Per the germline V gene, CDR1 is SGHTA and CDR2 is FQGNSA. The CDR3 totals 14 residues. V dropped 3 bases and J dropped 4 bases, with 10 bases sitting between them. Supplemented by reference TRBV7-2 and TRBJ1-5, the full variable domain reads GAGVSQSPSNKVTEKGKDVELRCDPISGHTALYWYRQSLGQGLEFLIYFQGNSAPDKSGLPSDRFSAERTGGSVSTLTIQRTQQEDSAVYLCASSFDSSNQPQHFGDGTRLSIL.

J is TRBJ2-5 and V is TRBV7-2; 10 bases are shared with TRBD2. The V segment lost 6 bases and the J segment 5 bases; nucleotides outside the gene matches: 9. Germline CDR1 SGHTA, CDR2 FQGNSA. This CDR3 comprises 15 residues. CDR3 in DNA: TGTGCCAGCAGTTACAGCGGGGGGGCCGGTGAGACCCAGTACTTC. This codes for CASSYSGGAGETQYF.